The clone carrying this TCR delta chain has just a few counts. The data originate from a study of gamma-delta T cells after stem cell transplantation. TCRdb re-called the RT-PCR reads using CATT. Here the sample spans some 5,700 delta-chain clones, 9.8% being singletons. Trimming removed 0 bases from V and 4 bases from J, with 15 bases in between. Germline CDR1 TVYSNPD, CDR2 GDNSRS (reference sequence). The CDR3 is 15 amino acids. The TCR was taken from a human donor. It is not recorded whose cells these are; they may come from a transplant donor. The sample taken for sequencing was gamma-delta T cells. V gene TRDV3 combines with J gene TRDJ2; D gene uncertain. The CDR3 region has the DNA TGTGCCTTTAGTCCCGGTGTCTGGACGACAGCACAACTCTTCTTT. Translating gives CAFSPGVWTTAQLFF. Full variable domain (outside the CDR3, taken from reference TRDV3 and TRDJ2): CDKVTQSSPDQTVASGSEVVLLCTYDTVYSNPDLFWYRIRPDYSFQFVFYGDNSRSEGADFTQGRFSVKHILTQKAFHLVISPVRTEDSATYYCAFSPGVWTTAQLFFGKGTQLIVEP.